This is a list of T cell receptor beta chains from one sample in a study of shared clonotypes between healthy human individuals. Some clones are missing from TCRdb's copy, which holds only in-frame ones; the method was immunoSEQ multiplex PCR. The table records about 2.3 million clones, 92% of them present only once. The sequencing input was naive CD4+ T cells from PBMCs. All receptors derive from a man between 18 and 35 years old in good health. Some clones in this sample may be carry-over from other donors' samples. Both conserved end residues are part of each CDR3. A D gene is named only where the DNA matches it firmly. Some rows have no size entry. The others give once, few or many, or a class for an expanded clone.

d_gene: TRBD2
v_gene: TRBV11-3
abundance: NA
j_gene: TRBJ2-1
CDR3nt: TGTGCCAGCAGCTTCACTAGCGGGAGTTTCGGGGAGCAGTTCTTC
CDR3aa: CASSFTSGSFGEQFF

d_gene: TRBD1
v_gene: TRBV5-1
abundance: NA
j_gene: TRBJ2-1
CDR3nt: TGCGCCAGCAGCTTGGGCTCAGGGGGCCCATACAATGAGCAGTTCTTC
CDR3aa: CASSLGSGGPYNEQFF

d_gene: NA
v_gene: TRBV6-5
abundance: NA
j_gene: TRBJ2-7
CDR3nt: TGTGCCAGCAGTGCCCGGATTAGAGGATCCTACGAGCAGTACTTC
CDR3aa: CASSARIRGSYEQYF

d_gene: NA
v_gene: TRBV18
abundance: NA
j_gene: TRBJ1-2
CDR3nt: TGTGCCAGCTCGTCGGCCGGGACTAACTATGGCTACACCTTC
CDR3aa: CASSSAGTNYGYTF

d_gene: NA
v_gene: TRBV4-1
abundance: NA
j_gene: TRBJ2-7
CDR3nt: TGCGCCAGCAGCCAAGTATATCAGGGCACCTACGAGCAGTACTTC
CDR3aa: CASSQVYQGTYEQYF

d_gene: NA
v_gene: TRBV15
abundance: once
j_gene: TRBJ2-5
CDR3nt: TGTGCCACCAGCAGAGGGGTGGGAGCACAAGAGACCCAGTACTTC
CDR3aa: CATSRGVGAQETQYF

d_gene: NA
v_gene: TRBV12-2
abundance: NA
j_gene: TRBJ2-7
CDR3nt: TGTGCAAGTCGCTTAGTTCACTGGCGCCGGACGTGTACCTACGAGCAGTACTTC
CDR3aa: CASRLVHWRRTCTYEQYF

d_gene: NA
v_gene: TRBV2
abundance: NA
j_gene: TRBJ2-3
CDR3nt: TGTGCCAGCAGCCTAACTACGAGAGCAGATACGCAGTATTTT
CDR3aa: CASSLTTRADTQYF

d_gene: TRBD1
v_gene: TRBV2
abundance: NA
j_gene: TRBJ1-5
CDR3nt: TGTGCCAGCAGCGGGACAGGGGGTAGGCAGCCCCAGCATTTT
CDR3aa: CASSGTGGRQPQHF

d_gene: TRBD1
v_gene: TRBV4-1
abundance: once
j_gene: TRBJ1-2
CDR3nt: TGCGCCAGCAGCCAAGCGACAGGGGGCTATGGCTACACCTTC
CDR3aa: CASSQATGGYGYTF

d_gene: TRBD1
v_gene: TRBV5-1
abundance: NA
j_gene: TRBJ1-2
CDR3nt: TGCGCCAGCAGCCTTACAGGGGGAGTCACCTATGGCTACACCTTC
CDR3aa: CASSLTGGVTYGYTF

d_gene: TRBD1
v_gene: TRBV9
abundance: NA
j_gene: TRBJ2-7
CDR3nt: TGTGCCAGCAGCGTAGGGGCCGGGACAGGGACCAACGAGCAGTACTTC
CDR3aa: CASSVGAGTGTNEQYF

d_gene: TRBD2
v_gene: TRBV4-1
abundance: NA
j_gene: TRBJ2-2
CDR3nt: TGCGCCAGCAGCCATCGTCCTAGCGGGAACACCGGGGAGCTGTTTTTT
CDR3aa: CASSHRPSGNTGELFF

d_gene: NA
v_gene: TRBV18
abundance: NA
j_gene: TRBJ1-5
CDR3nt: TGTGCCAGCTCACCACTACTTAGGGAAAGCAATCAGCCCCAGCATTTT
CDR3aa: CASSPLLRESNQPQHF

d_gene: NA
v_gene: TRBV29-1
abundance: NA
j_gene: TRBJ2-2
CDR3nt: TGCAGCGTTAGGACCGGGCCGGTGGGTTACACCGGGGAGCTGTTTTTT
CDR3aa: CSVRTGPVGYTGELFF

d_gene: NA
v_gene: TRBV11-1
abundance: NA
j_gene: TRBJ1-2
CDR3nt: TGTGCCAGCAGCTTCGGCCTGGGGTTTGGCTACACCTTC
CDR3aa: CASSFGLGFGYTF

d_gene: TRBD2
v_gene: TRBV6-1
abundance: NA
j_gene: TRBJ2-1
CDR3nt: TGTGCCAGCACCCCTCTAGCGGGAGGGATTAATGAGCAGTTCTTC
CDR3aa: CASTPLAGGINEQFF

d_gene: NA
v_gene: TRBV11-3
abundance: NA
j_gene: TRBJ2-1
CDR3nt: TGTGCCAGCAGCTCAGGGGTTGATGAGCAGTTCTTC
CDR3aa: CASSSGVDEQFF

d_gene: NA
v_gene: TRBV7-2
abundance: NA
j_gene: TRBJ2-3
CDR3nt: TGTGCCAGCAGCTCCGGACTGGGTGCAGATACGCAGTATTTT
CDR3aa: CASSSGLGADTQYF

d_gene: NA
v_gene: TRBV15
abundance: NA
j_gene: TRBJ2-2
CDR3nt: TGTGCCACCCTCGGGGCGAACACCGGGGAGCTGTTTTTT
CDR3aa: CATLGANTGELFF

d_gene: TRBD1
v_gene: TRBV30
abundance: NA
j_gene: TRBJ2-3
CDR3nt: TGTGCCTGGGACAGGGGGCCAGATACGCAGTATTTT
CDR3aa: CAWDRGPDTQYF

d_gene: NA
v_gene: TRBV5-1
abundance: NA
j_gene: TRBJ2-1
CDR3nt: TGCGCCAGCAGCACCGGACTACGTGACAATGAGCAGTTCTTC
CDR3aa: CASSTGLRDNEQFF

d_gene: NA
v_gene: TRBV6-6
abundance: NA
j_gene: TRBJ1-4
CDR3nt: TGTGCCAGCAGTTCAACAGGGATAGCTAATGAAAAACTGTTTTTT
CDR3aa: CASSSTGIANEKLFF

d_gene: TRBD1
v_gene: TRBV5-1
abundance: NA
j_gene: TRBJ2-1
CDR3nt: TGCGCCAGCAGCCGACCCCGGGACAGGGGGCAGTTCTTC
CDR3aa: CASSRPRDRGQFF

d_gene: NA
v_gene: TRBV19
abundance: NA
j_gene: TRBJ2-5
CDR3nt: TGTGCCAGTAGTATCAACGGACAAGAGACCCAGTACTTC
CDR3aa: CASSINGQETQYF

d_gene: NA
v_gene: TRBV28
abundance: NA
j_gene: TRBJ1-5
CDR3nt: TGTGCCAGCAGACAACCATATTGGGCCGAAAGGGGTTATAATCAGCCCCAGCATTTT
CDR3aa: CASRQPYWAERGYNQPQHF

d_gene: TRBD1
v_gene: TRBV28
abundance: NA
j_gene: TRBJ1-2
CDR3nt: TGTGCCAGCAGTATCCCGGGACAGGGTATTAGGGGCTATGGCTACACCTTC
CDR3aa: CASSIPGQGIRGYGYTF

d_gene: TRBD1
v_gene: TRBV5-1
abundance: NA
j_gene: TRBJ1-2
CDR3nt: TGCGCCAGCAGCTTGGAACACCCAGGGGGTGGCTACACCTTC
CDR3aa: CASSLEHPGGGYTF

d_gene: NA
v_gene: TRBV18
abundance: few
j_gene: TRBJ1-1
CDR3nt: TGTGCCAGCTCACCACGGGGGAACACTGAAGCTTTCTTT
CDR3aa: CASSPRGNTEAFF

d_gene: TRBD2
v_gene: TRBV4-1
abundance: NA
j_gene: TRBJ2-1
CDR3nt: TGCGCCAGCAGTCGTACGAACCTAGCGGGAGGCGCGAACTACAATGAGCAGTTCTTC
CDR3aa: CASSRTNLAGGANYNEQFF

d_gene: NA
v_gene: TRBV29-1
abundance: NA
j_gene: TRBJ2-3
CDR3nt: TGCAGCGCCCCAGAAGCCGCGACCAGGGGGTGGTACAGGCCCGGGGGGCAGTATTTT
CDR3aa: CSAPEAATRGWYRPGGQYF

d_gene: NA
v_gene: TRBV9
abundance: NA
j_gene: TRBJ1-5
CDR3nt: TGTGCCAGCAGCCCCGGTACAGGTAGCAATCAGCCCCAGCATTTT
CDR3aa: CASSPGTGSNQPQHF

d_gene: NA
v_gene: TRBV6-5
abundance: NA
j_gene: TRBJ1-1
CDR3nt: TGTGCCAGCAGGGGGGGGCCTTTCATGAACACTGAAGCTTTCTTT
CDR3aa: CASRGGPFMNTEAFF

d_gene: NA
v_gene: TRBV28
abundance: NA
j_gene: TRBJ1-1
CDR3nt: TGTGCCAGCAGTTTATTTACCGACCTGTGGGCGAACACTGAAGCTTTCTTT
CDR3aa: CASSLFTDLWANTEAFF

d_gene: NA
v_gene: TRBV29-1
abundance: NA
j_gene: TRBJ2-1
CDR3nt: TGCAGCGTTGAAGTGGGGACGGCAGGATCCTACAATGAGCAGTTCTTC
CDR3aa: CSVEVGTAGSYNEQFF

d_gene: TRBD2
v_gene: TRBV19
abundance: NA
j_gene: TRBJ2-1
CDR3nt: TGTGCCAGTAGTGACCCCCGGGGACGGACTAGGGATGAGCAGTTCTTC
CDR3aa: CASSDPRGRTRDEQFF

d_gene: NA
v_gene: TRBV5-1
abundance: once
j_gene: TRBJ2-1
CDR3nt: TGCGCCAGCAGCTTGGGGGTACGGGACAATGAGCAGTTCTTC
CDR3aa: CASSLGVRDNEQFF

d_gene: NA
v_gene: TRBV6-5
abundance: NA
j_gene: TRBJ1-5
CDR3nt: TGTGCCAGCAGTTACGACCCTACGTTAGGACAGCCCCAGCATTTT
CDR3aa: CASSYDPTLGQPQHF

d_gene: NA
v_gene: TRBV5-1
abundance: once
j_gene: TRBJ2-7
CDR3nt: TGCGCCAGCAGAGTCGCTGAACGGCGTTTAGACGAGCAGTACTTC
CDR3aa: CASRVAERRLDEQYF

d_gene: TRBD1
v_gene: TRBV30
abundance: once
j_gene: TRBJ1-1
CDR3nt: TGTGCCTGGATCCCCCTCCGGGACAGGGGAGTGGGCACTGAAGCTTTCTTT
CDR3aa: CAWIPLRDRGVGTEAFF

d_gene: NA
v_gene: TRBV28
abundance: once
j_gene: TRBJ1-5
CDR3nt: TGTGCCAGCAGTTTTGGACTTCGGGGGGATCAGCCCCAGCATTTT
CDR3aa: CASSFGLRGDQPQHF

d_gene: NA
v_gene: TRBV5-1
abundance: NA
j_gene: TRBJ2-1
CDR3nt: TGCGCCAGCGCCGTAGAGAGGTCCTCCTACAATGAGCAGTTCTTC
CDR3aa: CASAVERSSYNEQFF

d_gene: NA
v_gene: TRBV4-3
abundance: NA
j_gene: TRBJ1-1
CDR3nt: TGCGCCAGCAGCCAAGATGTGCCAGTCACTGAAGCTTTCTTT
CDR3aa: CASSQDVPVTEAFF

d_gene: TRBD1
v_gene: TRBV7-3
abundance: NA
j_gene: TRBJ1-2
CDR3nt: TGTGCCAGCAGCCCTGGGACAGTTAACTATGGCTACACCTTC
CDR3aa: CASSPGTVNYGYTF

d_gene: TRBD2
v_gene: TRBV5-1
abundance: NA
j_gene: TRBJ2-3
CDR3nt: TGCGCCAGCAGCAAAGGGACTAGCGGTTACACAGATACGCAGTATTTT
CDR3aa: CASSKGTSGYTDTQYF